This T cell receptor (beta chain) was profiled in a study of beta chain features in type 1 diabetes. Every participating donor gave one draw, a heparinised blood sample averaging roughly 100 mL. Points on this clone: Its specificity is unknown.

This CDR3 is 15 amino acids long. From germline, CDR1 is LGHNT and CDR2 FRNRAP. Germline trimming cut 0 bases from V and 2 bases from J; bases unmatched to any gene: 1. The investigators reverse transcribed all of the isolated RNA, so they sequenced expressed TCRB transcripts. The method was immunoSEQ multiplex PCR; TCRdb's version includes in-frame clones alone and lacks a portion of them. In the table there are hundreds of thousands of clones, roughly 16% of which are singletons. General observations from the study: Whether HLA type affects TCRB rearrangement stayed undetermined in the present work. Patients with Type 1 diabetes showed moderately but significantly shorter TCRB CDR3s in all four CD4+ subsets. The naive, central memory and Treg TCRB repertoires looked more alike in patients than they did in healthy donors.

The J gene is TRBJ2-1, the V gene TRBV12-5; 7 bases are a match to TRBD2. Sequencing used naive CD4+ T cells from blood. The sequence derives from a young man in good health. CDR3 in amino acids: CASGLVGGTYNEQFF. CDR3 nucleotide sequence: TGTGCTAGTGGTTTGGTCGGGGGGACCTACAATGAGCAGTTCTTC.